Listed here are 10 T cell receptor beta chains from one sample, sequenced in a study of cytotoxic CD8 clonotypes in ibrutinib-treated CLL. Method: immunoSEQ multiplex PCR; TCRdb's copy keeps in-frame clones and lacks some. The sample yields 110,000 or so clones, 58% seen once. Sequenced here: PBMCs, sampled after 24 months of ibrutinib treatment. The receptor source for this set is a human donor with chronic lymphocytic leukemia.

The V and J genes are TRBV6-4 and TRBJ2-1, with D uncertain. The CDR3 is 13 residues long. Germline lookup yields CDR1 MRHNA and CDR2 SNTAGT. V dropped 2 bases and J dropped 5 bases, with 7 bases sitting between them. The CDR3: CASSDESHNEQFF. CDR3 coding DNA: TGTGCCAGCAGTGACGAATCCCACAATGAGCAGTTCTTC.

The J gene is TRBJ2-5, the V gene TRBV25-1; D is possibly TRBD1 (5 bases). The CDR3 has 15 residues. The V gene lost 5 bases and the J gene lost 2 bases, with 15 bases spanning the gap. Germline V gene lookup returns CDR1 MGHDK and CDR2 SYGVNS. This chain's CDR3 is CASSPLGRGQETQYF. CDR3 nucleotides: TGTGCCAGCAGTCCACTGGGAAGGGGACAAGAGACCCAGTACTTC.

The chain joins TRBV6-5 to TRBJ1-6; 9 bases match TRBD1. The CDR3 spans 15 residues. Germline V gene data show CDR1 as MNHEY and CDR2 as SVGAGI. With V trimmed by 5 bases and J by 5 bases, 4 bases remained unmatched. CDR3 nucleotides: TGTGCCAGCAGTATGGGGACAGGGCATAATTCACCCCTCCACTTT. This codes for CASSMGTGHNSPLHF.

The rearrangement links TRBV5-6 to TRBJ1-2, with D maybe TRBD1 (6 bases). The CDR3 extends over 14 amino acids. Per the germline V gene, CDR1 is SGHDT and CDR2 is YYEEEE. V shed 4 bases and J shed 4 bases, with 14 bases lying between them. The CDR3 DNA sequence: TGTGCCAGCAGCACTACAGGGTCCTCCTATGGCTACACCTTC. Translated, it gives CASSTTGSSYGYTF.

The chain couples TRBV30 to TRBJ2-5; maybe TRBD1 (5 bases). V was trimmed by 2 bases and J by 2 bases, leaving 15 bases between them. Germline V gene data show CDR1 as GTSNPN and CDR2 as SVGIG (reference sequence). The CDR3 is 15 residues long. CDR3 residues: CAWSQTGSLQETQYF. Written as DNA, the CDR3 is TGTGCCTGGAGTCAAACAGGATCACTTCAAGAGACCCAGTACTTC.

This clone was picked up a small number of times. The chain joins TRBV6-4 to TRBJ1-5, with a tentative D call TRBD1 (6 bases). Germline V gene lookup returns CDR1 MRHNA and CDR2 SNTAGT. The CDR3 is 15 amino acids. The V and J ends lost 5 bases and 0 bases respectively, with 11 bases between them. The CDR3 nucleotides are TGTGCCAGCAGTCGATCAGGGGATAGCAATCAGCCCCAGCATTTT. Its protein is CASSRSGDSNQPQHF.

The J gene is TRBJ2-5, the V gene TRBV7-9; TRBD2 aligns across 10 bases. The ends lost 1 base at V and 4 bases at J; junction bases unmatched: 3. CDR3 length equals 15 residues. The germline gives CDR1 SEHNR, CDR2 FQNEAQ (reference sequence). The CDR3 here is CASSLVTSGRETQYF. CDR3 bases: TGTGCCAGCAGCTTAGTGACTAGCGGGCGAGAGACCCAGTACTTC. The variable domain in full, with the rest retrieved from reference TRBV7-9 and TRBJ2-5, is DTGVSQNPRHKITKRGQNVTFRCDPISEHNRLYWYRQTLGQGPEFLTYFQNEAQLEKSRLLSDRFSAERPKGSFSTLEIQRTEQGDSAMYLCASSLVTSGRETQYFGPGTRLLVL.

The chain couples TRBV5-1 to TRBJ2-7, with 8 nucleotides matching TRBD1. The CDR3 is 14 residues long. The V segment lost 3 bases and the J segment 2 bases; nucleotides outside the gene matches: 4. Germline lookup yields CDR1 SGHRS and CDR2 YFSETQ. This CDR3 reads CASSSDRGTYEQYF. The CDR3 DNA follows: TGCGCCAGCAGCTCAGACAGGGGTACCTACGAGCAGTACTTC.

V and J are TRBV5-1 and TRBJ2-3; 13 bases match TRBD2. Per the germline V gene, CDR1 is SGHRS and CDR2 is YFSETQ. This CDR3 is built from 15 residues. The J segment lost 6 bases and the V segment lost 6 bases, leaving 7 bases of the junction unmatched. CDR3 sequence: CASKPLAGGPDTQYF. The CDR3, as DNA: TGCGCCAGCAAACCACTAGCGGGGGGGCCCGATACGCAGTATTTT.

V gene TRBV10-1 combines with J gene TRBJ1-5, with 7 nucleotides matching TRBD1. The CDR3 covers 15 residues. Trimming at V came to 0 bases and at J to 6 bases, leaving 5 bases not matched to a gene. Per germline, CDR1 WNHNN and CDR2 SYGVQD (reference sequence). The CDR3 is CASSESRQGPQPQHF. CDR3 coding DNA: TGCGCCAGCAGTGAGTCGAGACAGGGCCCTCAGCCCCAGCATTTT.